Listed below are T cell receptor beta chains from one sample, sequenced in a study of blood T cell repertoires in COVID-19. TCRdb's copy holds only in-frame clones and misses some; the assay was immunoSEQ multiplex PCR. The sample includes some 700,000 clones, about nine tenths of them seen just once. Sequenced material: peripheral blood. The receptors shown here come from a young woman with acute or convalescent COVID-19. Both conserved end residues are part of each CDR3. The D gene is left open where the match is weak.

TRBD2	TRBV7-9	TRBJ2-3	CASSLLAGGSDTQYF	TGTGCCAGCAGCCTCCTAGCGGGGGGTTCAGATACGCAGTATTTT
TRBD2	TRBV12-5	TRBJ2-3	CASGFPWNKAGGADTQYF	TGTGCTAGTGGTTTCCCATGGAATAAAGCGGGGGGGGCAGATACGCAGTATTTT
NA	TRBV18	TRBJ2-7	CASSWTDFSYEQYF	TGTGCCAGCTCATGGACAGACTTCTCCTACGAGCAGTACTTC
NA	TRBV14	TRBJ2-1	CASSPRGGGTGFFNEQFF	TGTGCCAGCAGCCCCCGAGGGGGAGGGACGGGCTTTTTCAATGAGCAGTTCTTC
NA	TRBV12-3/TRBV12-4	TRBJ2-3	CASRRETPDTQYF	TGTGCCAGCAGGAGGGAGACTCCAGATACGCAGTATTTT
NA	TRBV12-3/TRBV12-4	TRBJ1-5	CASSSRSNQPQHF	TGTGCCAGCAGTTCCCGTAGCAATCAGCCCCAGCATTTT
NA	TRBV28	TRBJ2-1	CASTRTGSSYNEQFF	TGTGCCAGCACCCGAACCGGGTCCTCCTACAATGAGCAGTTCTTC
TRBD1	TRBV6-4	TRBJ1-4	CASRRTGEANEKLFF	TGTGCCAGCAGACGGACAGGGGAGGCTAATGAAAAACTGTTTTTT
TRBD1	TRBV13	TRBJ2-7	CASSLNRGFYEQYF	TGTGCCAGCAGCTTAAACAGGGGGTTCTACGAGCAGTACTTC
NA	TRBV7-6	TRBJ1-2	CASSMGPGAYGYTF	TGTGCCAGCAGCATGGGACCGGGAGCCTATGGCTACACCTTC